The 20 T cell receptor beta chains presented below share a single source sample, sequenced in a study of cytomegalovirus exposure and HLA in healthy donors. The PCR used 60 Vbeta and 13 Jbeta primers. The assay was immunoSEQ multiplex PCR, and TCRdb's table has in-frame clones only and misses some. The sample comprises 200,000 to 250,000 clones, approximately 83% of which are singletons, and 1.2% to 1.5% rests with the top ten. The sequencing sample was made of PBMCs. The source is a girl under 18 in good health and CMV-seronegative.

This chain joins TRBV28 and TRBJ2-1, with TRBD1 matching over 7 bases. From germline, CDR1 is MDHEN and CDR2 SYDVKM. The CDR3 loop spans 17 amino acids. V shed 7 bases, J shed 0 bases, and the junction held 12 bases outside the gene matches. CDR3 sequence reads: CASTNPGTARSYNEQFF. CDR3 coding DNA: TGTGCCAGCACCAACCCCGGGACAGCCCGCTCCTACAATGAGCAGTTCTTC.

The rearrangement uses TRBV11-2 and TRBJ1-1, with D tentatively TRBD1 (6 bases). Germline V gene sequence: CDR1 SGHAT, CDR2 FQNNGV. This CDR3 comprises 14 residues. With 1 base removed from V and 4 bases from J, the gap between germline ends came to 10 bases. The CDR3 loop reads CASSLVDRITEAFF. The CDR3 DNA reads TGTGCCAGCAGCTTAGTTGACAGGATCACTGAAGCTTTCTTT.

The chain combines TRBV19 with TRBJ1-5; D remains unclear. The CDR3 is 13 residues long. The germline gives CDR1 LNHDA, CDR2 SQIVND (reference sequence). The germline V and J ends were trimmed by 3 bases and 6 bases, with 9 bases remaining between them. CDR3 residues: CASSILTTQPQHF. CDR3 DNA: TGTGCCAGTAGTATCCTCACTACTCAGCCCCAGCATTTT.

This clone showed up just a few times. The V call is TRBV5-4, the J call TRBJ1-1; 8 bases line up with TRBD1. V shed 2 bases and J 6 bases; nucleotides not matched to a gene: 9. The germline V gene has CDR1 SGHNT and CDR2 YYREEE (reference sequence). The CDR3 consists of 15 residues. The CDR3 nucleotides read TGTGCCAGCAGCTTTTATAGACAGGGGCCGGCTGAAGCTTTCTTT. Amino acid sequence: CASSFYRQGPAEAFF.

The CDR3 DNA reads TGTGCCAGCAGTTCTGGACAGCCCATCCTAGGCTACGAGCAGTACTTC. Protein product: CASSSGQPILGYEQYF. The chain is built from TRBV6-5 and TRBJ2-7; perhaps TRBD1 as D (6 bases). This CDR3 is built from 16 residues. CDR1 is MNHEY and CDR2 is SVGAGI in the germline V gene. The V gene lost 4 bases and the J gene lost 3 bases, with 19 bases spanning the gap.

This chain joins TRBV4-2 and TRBJ1-1, with D unresolved. Between the trimmed V and J ends, which lost 2 bases and 0 bases, there was a span of 7 bases. The germline V gene has CDR1 LGHNA and CDR2 YNFKEQ. This CDR3 is built from 14 residues. The CDR3 DNA reads TGTGCCAGCAGCCAACCTACTTTGAACACTGAAGCTTTCTTT. Translation gives CASSQPTLNTEAFF.

J is TRBJ1-2 and V is TRBV6-6; possible D gene TRBD1, 6 bases. The CDR3 runs 16 residues. The V end was cut by 6 bases, the J end by 4 bases, with 21 bases between. In germline, CDR1 is MNHNY, CDR2 SVGAGI (reference sequence). The CDR3 DNA reads TGTGCCAGCAGCCCGAACCTCAGACAGGCTACCTATGGCTACACCTTC. Amino acid sequence: CASSPNLRQATYGYTF.

The chain employs TRBV6-5 and TRBJ1-3; D not certain. Germline-derived CDR1 and CDR2 are MNHEY and SVGAGI. Between the trimmed V and J ends, which lost 0 bases and 3 bases, there was a span of 12 bases. The CDR3 covers 16 residues. The CDR3 DNA is TGTGCCAGCAGTTACTCGTATGGGGAGTTTGGAAACACCATATATTTT. It codes for CASSYSYGEFGNTIYF.

The rearrangement links TRBV14 to TRBJ2-5, with TRBD1 matching over 8 bases. Per germline, CDR1 SGHDN and CDR2 FVKESK. With V trimmed by 3 bases and J by 2 bases, 8 bases remained unmatched. The CDR3 is 16 residues long. The CDR3 nucleotides are TGTGCCAGCAGCCAGCAGGGGGCTGGCATGCAAGAGACCCAGTACTTC. Translated: CASSQQGAGMQETQYF.

J is TRBJ2-3 and V is TRBV10-2; TRBD1 matches 7 bases. J was trimmed by 2 bases and V by 6 bases; bases with no gene match: 8. CDR1 and CDR2 (germline): WSHSY, SAAADI. The CDR3 contains 15 residues. CDR3 sequence (DNA): TGCGCCAGCAGGATGGACAGGAGCGACACAGATACGCAGTATTTT. It is translated as CASRMDRSDTDTQYF.

The J gene is TRBJ1-1, the V gene TRBV4-3; D uncertain. Trimming took 1 base from V and 1 from J, leaving 4 bases between them. This CDR3 is built from 13 residues. Germline CDR1 LGHNA, CDR2 YSLEER. In DNA, the CDR3 is TGCGCCAGCAGCCAAGGGCAGAACACTGAAGCTTTCTTT. As protein: CASSQGQNTEAFF.

This rearrangement joins TRBV30 to TRBJ2-1; 15 bases align to TRBD2. The V gene's germline CDR1 is GTSNPN and CDR2 SVGIG (reference sequence). Trimming removed 0 bases from V and 5 bases from J; junction bases left unmatched: 8. This CDR3 is 18 amino acids long. This chain's CDR3 is CAWSVLGLAGGPNNEQFF. DNA of the CDR3: TGTGCCTGGAGTGTACTAGGACTAGCGGGGGGGCCCAACAATGAGCAGTTCTTC. Full variable domain (outside the CDR3, taken from reference TRBV30 and TRBJ2-1): SQTIHQWPATLVQPVGSPLSLECTVEGTSNPNLYWYRQAAGRGLQLLFYSVGIGQISSEVPQNLSASRPQDRQFILSSKKLLLSDSGFYLCAWSVLGLAGGPNNEQFFGPGTRLTVL.

In DNA, the CDR3 is TGCGCCAGCAGCCGATACCGGGACAGGGAAACCTACAATGAGCAGTTCTTC. Its protein is CASSRYRDRETYNEQFF. This chain connects TRBV4-1 to TRBJ2-1, with 9 bases that match TRBD1. V gave up 4 bases and J gave up 2 bases; unmatched junction bases: 9. The germline gives CDR1 MGHRA, CDR2 YSYEKL. This CDR3 spans 17 amino acids.

The V gene is TRBV19, the J gene TRBJ2-1; D is unclear. The ends were cut back, 6 bases at V and 8 bases at J, with 17 bases in the middle. This CDR3 is 14 amino acids long. CDR1 is LNHDA and CDR2 is SQIVND in the germline V gene (reference sequence). CDR3 nucleotides: TGTGCCAGTAGCCCTGCCGGCTTAGACTATGAGCAGTTCTTC. This translates into CASSPAGLDYEQFF.

V and J are TRBV18 and TRBJ1-2, with a weak D call TRBD1 (5 bases). Germline loops: CDR1 KGHSH, CDR2 LQKENI. The CDR3 spans 13 residues. The V and J ends lost 3 bases and 6 bases respectively, with 11 bases between them. The CDR3 DNA reads as TGTGCCAGCTCACCCACGACAGAAGATGGCTACACCTTC. The encoded protein is CASSPTTEDGYTF.

The rearrangement links TRBV15 to TRBJ1-4; D not certain. Germline V CDR1 and CDR2: LNHNV, YYDKDF (reference sequence). Trimming left V 0 bases short and J 4 bases short, with 12 bases between. There are 16 residues in the CDR3. DNA for the CDR3: TGTGCCACCAGCAGAGATCGAACAGCCCGTAATGAAAAACTGTTTTTT. It specifies CATSRDRTARNEKLFF.

The chain couples TRBV7-2 to TRBJ2-3; the match to TRBD2 covers 14 bases. The junction had 14 bases not matched to a gene; V was cut back by 7 bases and J by 5 bases. Germline CDR1 and CDR2: SGHTA and FQGNSA. This CDR3 comprises 18 residues. The CDR3 loop reads CASTRGTSGRSRRDTQYF. The CDR3, as DNA: TGTGCCAGCACCAGGGGGACTAGCGGGAGATCCCGGAGAGATACGCAGTATTTT.

The CDR3 reads CASSLIRIPDTDTQYF. The CDR3 DNA follows: TGTGCCAGCAGCTTAATCAGGATTCCGGACACAGATACGCAGTATTTT. The chain links TRBV7-8 to TRBJ2-3; D unresolved. The CDR3 totals 16 residues. Trimming took off 2 bases at V and 2 bases at J, with 14 bases between the two ends. The V gene's germline CDR1 is SGHVS and CDR2 FQNEAQ.

The V gene is TRBV23-1, the J gene TRBJ2-5, with 13 bases lining up with TRBD2. TRBV23-1 is an ORF, with its function uncertain. V lost 2 bases to trimming and J lost 5 bases; unmatched junction nucleotides: 2. The CDR3 has 15 amino acids. The CDR3 DNA sequence: TGCGCCAGCAGTCAACCGACTAGCGGGGGGGAGACCCAGTACTTC. It translates to CASSQPTSGGETQYF.

The V call is TRBV30, the J call TRBJ2-1; tentatively, D is TRBD2 (5 bases). Germline V gene sequence: CDR1 GTSNPN, CDR2 SVGIG (reference sequence). The CDR3 contains 14 residues. Between the trimmed V and J ends, which lost 2 bases and 4 bases, there was a span of 12 bases. CDR3: CAWSTGSGYNEQFF. CDR3 bases: TGTGCCTGGAGTACGGGGAGCGGATACAATGAGCAGTTCTTC.